This T cell receptor beta chain appears in the sequencing data of a study of Tregs in tolerant kidney transplant recipients. Trimming removed 4 bases at V and 0 bases at J, with 8 bases between. The CDR3 runs 14 residues. The germline V gene has CDR1 MGHRA and CDR2 YSYEKL. This clone was seen only once. Libraries were prepared by immunoSEQ multiplex PCR; TCRdb keeps only in-frame clonotypes and omits some of them. The repertoire holds about 240,000 clones, with 84% as singletons. Material: CD4+ T cells from blood. V and J are TRBV4-1 and TRBJ2-3; no reliable D call. The source of this sequence is a human donor in good health. CDR3 sequence: CASSLRLSTDTQYF. The CDR3 nucleotides are TGCGCCAGCAGCCTAAGACTTAGCACAGATACGCAGTATTTT.